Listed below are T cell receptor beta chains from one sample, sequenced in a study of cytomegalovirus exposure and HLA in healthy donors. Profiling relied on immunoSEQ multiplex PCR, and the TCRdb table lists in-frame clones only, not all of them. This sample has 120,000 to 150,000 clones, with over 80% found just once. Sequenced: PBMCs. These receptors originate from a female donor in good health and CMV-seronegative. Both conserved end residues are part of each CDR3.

cdr3_aa: CASSLEGTFYEQYF; j_call: TRBJ2-7; v_call: TRBV5-1; cdr3_length: 14
cdr3_aa: CASSSGTSDQETQYF; j_call: TRBJ2-5; v_call: TRBV27; cdr3_length: 15
cdr3_aa: CATTTSGKSGNEQFF; j_call: TRBJ2-1; v_call: TRBV19; cdr3_length: 15
cdr3_aa: CASTQGRGLRQPQHF; j_call: TRBJ1-5; v_call: TRBV6-1; cdr3_length: 15
cdr3_aa: CASSVTGGDTEAFF; j_call: TRBJ1-1; v_call: TRBV7-3; cdr3_length: 14
cdr3_aa: CASTPGTSSYNEQFF; j_call: TRBJ2-1; v_call: TRBV5-6; cdr3_length: 15
cdr3_aa: CASSTGITEAFF; j_call: TRBJ1-1; v_call: TRBV6-5; cdr3_length: 12
cdr3_aa: CASSSLAVSTDTQYF; j_call: TRBJ2-3; v_call: TRBV19; cdr3_length: 15
cdr3_aa: CANDSLEIENTGELFF; j_call: TRBJ2-2; v_call: TRBV7-7; cdr3_length: 16
cdr3_aa: CASSEGQSYGYTF; j_call: TRBJ1-2; v_call: TRBV6-1; cdr3_length: 13
cdr3_aa: CASSTGTGGFSGYTF; j_call: TRBJ1-2; v_call: TRBV19; cdr3_length: 15
cdr3_aa: CASSQEHRGLYEQYF; j_call: TRBJ2-7; v_call: TRBV4-1; cdr3_length: 15
cdr3_aa: CATWTRDFDEQFF; j_call: TRBJ2-1; v_call: TRBV27; cdr3_length: 13
cdr3_aa: CASSANGQCVLETQYF; j_call: TRBJ2-5; v_call: TRBV25-1; cdr3_length: 16
cdr3_aa: CASSSHNPGELYF; j_call: TRBJ1-3; v_call: TRBV27; cdr3_length: 13
cdr3_aa: CASQAGPPRRDNEQFF; j_call: TRBJ2-1; v_call: TRBV5-1; cdr3_length: 16
cdr3_aa: CASTDRGLGGYTF; j_call: TRBJ1-2; v_call: TRBV2; cdr3_length: 13
cdr3_aa: CASSHESGSPSYEQYF; j_call: TRBJ2-7; v_call: TRBV4-1; cdr3_length: 16
cdr3_aa: CASSLVGSGETQYF; j_call: TRBJ2-5; v_call: TRBV5-4; cdr3_length: 14
cdr3_aa: CAISDRGFTYEQYF; j_call: TRBJ2-7; v_call: TRBV10-3; cdr3_length: 14
cdr3_aa: CAISDGGGHYGYTF; j_call: TRBJ1-2; v_call: TRBV10-3; cdr3_length: 14
cdr3_aa: CASSDQGTYGYTF; j_call: TRBJ1-2; v_call: TRBV19; cdr3_length: 13
cdr3_aa: CASSIRLDNYNEQFF; j_call: TRBJ2-1; v_call: TRBV6-6; cdr3_length: 15
cdr3_aa: CAGPSGLVGGGPNEQFF; j_call: TRBJ2-1; v_call: TRBV2; cdr3_length: 17
cdr3_aa: CASSYGQGEGNTIYF; j_call: TRBJ1-3; v_call: TRBV5-6; cdr3_length: 15
cdr3_aa: CASTLEGLNTEAFF; j_call: TRBJ1-1; v_call: TRBV28; cdr3_length: 14
cdr3_aa: CASSQDWGQNQETQYF; j_call: TRBJ2-5; v_call: TRBV14; cdr3_length: 16
cdr3_aa: CASSEEDRVGEKLFF; j_call: TRBJ1-4; v_call: TRBV6-1; cdr3_length: 15
cdr3_aa: CASSPLGRDTQYF; j_call: TRBJ2-3; v_call: TRBV5-1; cdr3_length: 13
cdr3_aa: CASSPGDVYNEQFF; j_call: TRBJ2-1; v_call: TRBV14; cdr3_length: 14
cdr3_aa: CASSRDPTSGMVAGELFF; j_call: TRBJ2-2; v_call: TRBV5-4; cdr3_length: 18
cdr3_aa: CASSLAPSGRDTQYF; j_call: TRBJ2-3; v_call: TRBV5-1; cdr3_length: 15
cdr3_aa: CASRKFDGTGNTEAFF; j_call: TRBJ1-1; v_call: TRBV10-1; cdr3_length: 16
cdr3_aa: CASSPRDNSYEQYF; j_call: TRBJ2-7; v_call: TRBV7-9; cdr3_length: 14
cdr3_aa: CASGSGATNEKLFF; j_call: TRBJ1-4; v_call: TRBV5-1; cdr3_length: 14
cdr3_aa: CASSFTMTGVAGNTIYF; j_call: TRBJ1-3; v_call: TRBV7-6; cdr3_length: 17
cdr3_aa: CATLDRVGTGELFF; j_call: TRBJ2-2; v_call: TRBV6-5; cdr3_length: 14
cdr3_aa: CASSPRIGLAGGQFF; j_call: TRBJ2-1; v_call: TRBV5-1; cdr3_length: 15
cdr3_aa: CASSPGTGGPYEQYF; j_call: TRBJ2-7; v_call: TRBV5-1; cdr3_length: 15
cdr3_aa: CASGELTVSSGANVLTF; j_call: TRBJ2-6; v_call: TRBV5-1; cdr3_length: 17
cdr3_aa: CASSLIPGSVNTIYF; j_call: TRBJ1-3; v_call: TRBV7-2; cdr3_length: 15
cdr3_aa: CASSEVAGGPNEQYF; j_call: TRBJ2-7; v_call: TRBV28; cdr3_length: 15
cdr3_aa: CASSAAPRGQPQHF; j_call: TRBJ1-5; v_call: TRBV10-1; cdr3_length: 14
cdr3_aa: CASSFHLGADTQYF; j_call: TRBJ2-3; v_call: TRBV27; cdr3_length: 14
cdr3_aa: CASSPHRGPGGELFF; j_call: TRBJ2-2; v_call: TRBV2; cdr3_length: 15
cdr3_aa: CASSLALAGSETQYF; j_call: TRBJ2-5; v_call: TRBV5-1; cdr3_length: 15
cdr3_aa: CASSLSGLNEKLFF; j_call: TRBJ1-4; v_call: TRBV6-5; cdr3_length: 14
cdr3_aa: CASSGGTSGRTDTQYF; j_call: TRBJ2-3; v_call: TRBV5-1; cdr3_length: 16
cdr3_aa: CASRLTSSYEQYF; j_call: TRBJ2-7; v_call: TRBV2; cdr3_length: 13
cdr3_aa: CASSFSGHPQSGF; j_call: TRBJ1-2; v_call: TRBV5-4; cdr3_length: 13
cdr3_aa: CSVESTAIEQFF; j_call: TRBJ2-1; v_call: TRBV29-1; cdr3_length: 12
cdr3_aa: CAWSVQRNTEAFF; j_call: TRBJ1-1; v_call: TRBV30; cdr3_length: 13
cdr3_aa: CASSLLRGLWYGYTF; j_call: TRBJ1-2; v_call: TRBV28; cdr3_length: 15